This T cell receptor (beta chain) was identified during a study of beta chain features in type 1 diabetes. The study's findings and limits: The similarity of naive, central memory and Treg TCRB repertoires appeared greater among patients than among healthy donors. For TCRB rearrangement, an influence of HLA type remained unresolved here. People with Type 1 diabetes carried modestly yet significantly shorter TCRB CDR3s in all four CD4+ subsets.

This CDR3 contains 16 residues. With 5 bases clipped from V and 1 base from J, the junction kept 9 bases outside the gene matches. In germline, CDR1 is LNHDA, CDR2 SQIVND (reference sequence). The sequenced template was cDNA made from the entire isolated RNA. Here immunoSEQ multiplex PCR was the method, and the copy in TCRdb shows in-frame clones only, minus some. The top ten clones hold about 0.019% of a sample with under 300,000 clones, approximately 14% of them seen once. This clone was counted between two and nine times. Its target is unknown. The single heparinised draw taken from each donor contained around 100 mL of blood on average. Every sorted population was more than 95% pure.

The rearrangement joins TRBV19 to TRBJ2-7; TRBD2 matches at 9 bases. The sample comprised naive CD4+ T cells from blood. This TCR derives from a man aged 30 to 39 with type 1 diabetes. The CDR3 DNA reads TGTGCCAGTAGTCTCCAAGGCGGGGGGGCGTCCTACGAGCAGTACTTC. This codes for CASSLQGGGASYEQYF. Full variable domain (missing parts from reference TRBV19 and TRBJ2-7): DGGITQSPKYLFRKEGQNVTLSCEQNLNHDAMYWYRQDPGQGLRLIYYSQIVNDFQKGDIAEGYSVSREKKESFPLTVTSAQKNPTAFYLCASSLQGGGASYEQYFGPGTRLTVT.